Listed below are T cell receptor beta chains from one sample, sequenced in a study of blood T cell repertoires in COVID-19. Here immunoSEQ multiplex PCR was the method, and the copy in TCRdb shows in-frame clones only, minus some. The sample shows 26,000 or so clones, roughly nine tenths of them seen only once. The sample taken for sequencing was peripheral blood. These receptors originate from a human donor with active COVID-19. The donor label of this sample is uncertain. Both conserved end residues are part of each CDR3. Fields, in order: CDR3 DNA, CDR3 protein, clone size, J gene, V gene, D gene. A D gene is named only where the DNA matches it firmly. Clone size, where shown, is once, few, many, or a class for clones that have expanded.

DNA: TGTGCCAGCAGCTCGGGCGCGACAGGGGGTGTCTATGGCTACACCTTC
CDR3: CASSSGATGGVYGYTF
size: -
J: TRBJ1-2
V: TRBV7-9
D: TRBD1

DNA: TGTGCCAGCTCACCGGACAGGGGGGAGACCCAGTACTTC
CDR3: CASSPDRGETQYF
size: -
J: TRBJ2-5
V: TRBV18
D: TRBD1

DNA: TGCGCCAGCAGCCGCGTAGGCAGGGACGAGCAGTACTTC
CDR3: CASSRVGRDEQYF
size: -
J: TRBJ2-7
V: TRBV4-3
D: -

DNA: TGCGCCAGCAGTGAGGGTACAGGGGGAGGCACTGAAGCTTTCTTT
CDR3: CASSEGTGGGTEAFF
size: few
J: TRBJ1-1
V: TRBV10-1
D: TRBD1

DNA: TGTGCCAGCAGCTTTACAGGGGGCGATCAGCCCCAGCATTTT
CDR3: CASSFTGGDQPQHF
size: -
J: TRBJ1-5
V: TRBV7-2
D: TRBD1

DNA: TGTGCCGGCAGCTCGGGGAGGACTAATGAAAAACTGTTTTTT
CDR3: CAGSSGRTNEKLFF
size: once
J: TRBJ1-4
V: TRBV7-9
D: -

DNA: TGCAGTGCTAGTCTGAGGGACTCCTACAATGAGCAGTTCTTC
CDR3: CSASLRDSYNEQFF
size: few
J: TRBJ2-1
V: TRBV20-1
D: -

DNA: TGTGCCAGCAGCTTAGCTTCGCGGGGGGCCTACGAGCAGTACTTC
CDR3: CASSLASRGAYEQYF
size: -
J: TRBJ2-7
V: TRBV7-2
D: TRBD2

DNA: TGTGCCAGCAGCTTGTCCGCGGGGGGCTACGAGCAGTACTTC
CDR3: CASSLSAGGYEQYF
size: -
J: TRBJ2-7
V: TRBV7-3
D: TRBD2

DNA: TGCGCCAGCAGTGAGTCGACAGCCTACGAGCAGTACTTC
CDR3: CASSESTAYEQYF
size: -
J: TRBJ2-7
V: TRBV10-1
D: -

DNA: TGTGCCAGCAGAGCGGGAGGGGTTGGCGGGGAGCTGTTTTTT
CDR3: CASRAGGVGGELFF
size: -
J: TRBJ2-2
V: TRBV7-2
D: TRBD2

DNA: TGTGCCAGCAGTTTACAGGGATGGAACACCGGGGAGCTGTTTTTT
CDR3: CASSLQGWNTGELFF
size: -
J: TRBJ2-2
V: TRBV27
D: -

DNA: TGTGCCAGCAGCCCAGGACTAGCGGGTATTAATGAGCAGTTCTTC
CDR3: CASSPGLAGINEQFF
size: -
J: TRBJ2-1
V: TRBV11-3
D: TRBD2

DNA: TGTGCCAGCAGCTACTTAATGAGCTCCTACGAGCAGTACTTC
CDR3: CASSYLMSSYEQYF
size: -
J: TRBJ2-7
V: TRBV14
D: -

DNA: TGCGCCAGCAGCCGAGGGATAGCGGGGGGCACAGATACGCAGTATTTT
CDR3: CASSRGIAGGTDTQYF
size: -
J: TRBJ2-3
V: TRBV5-1
D: TRBD2

DNA: TGTGCCAGCGAAGTTAGCGGGGCCCGGGGCGGGGAGCTGTTTTTT
CDR3: CASEVSGARGGELFF
size: -
J: TRBJ2-2
V: TRBV2
D: TRBD2

DNA: TGTGCCAGTAGTATGAACAGGGGCTATGGCTACACCTTC
CDR3: CASSMNRGYGYTF
size: -
J: TRBJ1-2
V: TRBV19
D: TRBD1

DNA: TGTGCCATCACCCGACAGGGGTCCACTGAAGCTTTCTTT
CDR3: CAITRQGSTEAFF
size: -
J: TRBJ1-1
V: TRBV10-3
D: TRBD1